Each of the 32 T cell receptor beta chains below was sequenced from the same sample in a study of T cells in Graves' hyperthyroidism and ophthalmopathy. From RNA transcripts, TCR beta CDR3 regions were amplified. Primed by the HTBI set, a first-round RT-PCR was run on the TCR CDR3. TCRdb called the multiplex PCR reads again in MiXCR, with one record for every CDR3 protein. The table records around 340,000 distinct CDR3 sequences, roughly 15% of them present only once. The sample comprised blood. These receptors were collected from a man aged 25 to 45 with Graves' hyperthyroidism.

The chain is built from TRBV28 and TRBJ2-7; 8 positions agree with TRBD2. Germline V gene lookup returns CDR1 MDHEN and CDR2 SYDVKM. This CDR3 comprises 17 residues. J gave up 3 bases and V 3 bases, and 13 bases lay outside the gene matches. The CDR3 is CASSFGRRVAGYYEQYF. CDR3 nucleotide sequence: TGTGCCAGCAGTTTCGGGCGGAGGGTAGCGGGGTACTACGAGCAGTACTTC.

This clonotype has at least ten counts. J is TRBJ2-4 and V is TRBV2; 9 bases agree with TRBD1. This CDR3 is built from 15 residues. Germline V CDR1 and CDR2: SNHLY, FYNNEI. Trimming cost V 8 bases and J 3 bases; bases outside gene matches: 8. The CDR3 DNA follows: TGTGCCAGCGGTCGACAGGGGGTCGTCAAAAACATTCAGTACTTC. Translation: CASGRQGVVKNIQYF. Using reference TRBV2 and TRBJ2-4 for the parts outside the CDR3, the full variable domain is EPEVTQTPSHQVTQMGQEVILRCVPISNHLYFYWYRQILGQKVEFLVSFYNNEISEKSEIFDDQFSVERPDGSNFTLKIRSTKLEDSAMYFCASGRQGVVKNIQYFGAGTRLSVL.

This clonotype appeared many times. The chain recombines TRBV27 with TRBJ2-2; D possibly corresponds to TRBD1 (5 bases). The CDR3 consists of 15 residues. The V gene's germline CDR1 is MNHEY and CDR2 SMNVEV (reference sequence). V was clipped by 2 bases and J by 3 bases, with 10 bases between them. For the CDR3, the DNA is TGTGCCAGCAGTTTAGGGGCAGGGTACACCGGGGAGCTGTTTTTT. Translation gives CASSLGAGYTGELFF.

This clonotype was detected ten times or more. The chain uses TRBV20-1 and TRBJ1-2, with TRBD1 as a possible D gene (5 bases). The CDR3 loop spans 11 amino acids. V gave up 4 bases and J gave up 5 bases, with 8 bases separating them. Germline V gives CDR1 DFQATT, CDR2 SNEGSKA (reference sequence). Here the CDR3 DNA reads TGCAGTGCTACCGACAGATATGGCTACACCTTC. Protein product: CSATDRYGYTF.

V gene TRBV24-1 combines with J gene TRBJ2-3; the match to TRBD2 covers 14 bases. The CDR3 is 18 residues long. Germline values: CDR1 KGHDR, CDR2 SFDVKD. J was trimmed by 2 bases and V by 4 bases; bases with no gene match: 7. CDR3 loop: CATSEPGTSGRNTDTQYF. DNA for the CDR3: TGTGCCACCAGTGAACCCGGGACTAGCGGGAGAAACACAGATACGCAGTATTTT.

This clonotype was seen at least ten times. This rearrangement joins TRBV28 to TRBJ2-3, with 9 bases identical to TRBD1. The V and J ends lost 7 bases and 3 bases, in that order; junction bases with no gene match: 11. From germline, CDR1 is MDHEN and CDR2 SYDVKM. CDR3 length equals 16 residues. CDR3 sequence (DNA): TGTGCCAGCAATACCGTGGACAGGGGAAATACAGATACGCAGTATTTT. It yields the protein CASNTVDRGNTDTQYF.

This clonotype was detected only a few times. This clone may be a read error of a much larger clone one base away. This sequence joins TRBV28 and TRBJ2-7; D is undetermined. The CDR3 consists of 15 residues. The V gene lost 3 bases and the J gene lost 5 bases, with 17 bases spanning the gap. CDR1 is MDHEN, CDR2 SYDVKM, per germline. CDR3 DNA: TGTGCCAGCAGTTTGCGACGCCACGGGTCCCACGAGCAGTACTTC. This gives the protein CASSLRRHGSHEQYF. Variable domain in full (rest from reference TRBV28 and TRBJ2-7): DVKVTQSSRYLVKRTGEKVFLECVQDMDHENMFWYRQDPGLGLRLIYFSYDVKMKEKGDIPEGYSVSREKKERFSLILESASTNQTSMYLCASSLRRHGSHEQYFGPGTRLTVT.

With regard to this clonotype: With a much larger clone just one base away, this may be a read error. The V gene is TRBV11-3, the J gene TRBJ1-1, with unresolved D. This CDR3 region has 16 residues. CDR1 and CDR2 from the germline V gene are SGHNT and YENEEA. Between the trimmed V and J ends, which lost 2 bases and 0 bases, there was a span of 13 bases. The CDR3 region has the DNA TGTGCCAGCAGCTTATATCAGAGGGCCGTGAACACTGAAGCTTTCTTT. This codes for CASSLYQRAVNTEAFF.

With respect to this clonotype: This clone may be a read error of a much larger clone one base away. This chain uses TRBV12-3 or TRBV12-4 with TRBJ2-5; TRBD1 aligns across 7 bases. Trimming cost V 8 bases and J 6 bases; bases outside gene matches: 15. The CDR3 is 15 residues long. The CDR3 bases are TGTGCCAGCGGTCCGCTAGGGGGCGCGGAAAAGACCCAGTACTTC. It specifies CASGPLGGAEKTQYF.

The gene calls are TRBV10-3 and TRBJ2-7; 9 nucleotides match TRBD2. Trimming took 8 bases from V and 2 from J; bases not matched to a gene: 4. The germline CDR1 and CDR2 sequences are ENHRY and SYGVKD. The CDR3 runs 13 residues. The CDR3 sequence is CAISGGRAYEQYF. CDR3 bases: TGTGCCATCTCCGGCGGGAGGGCCTACGAGCAGTACTTC.

In its sample, this clonotype was seen a few times. The CDR3 DNA follows: TGCGCCAGCAGCTCCCGACCCGGGCGGGATTCACCCCTCCACTTT. Encoded protein: CASSSRPGRDSPLHF. V and J are TRBV5-1 and TRBJ1-6; D gene ambiguous. The V gene's germline CDR1 is SGHRS and CDR2 YFSETQ. The germline V and J ends were trimmed by 3 bases and 8 bases, with 15 bases remaining between them. The length of the CDR3 is 15 residues. Combining the CDR3 with reference TRBV5-1 and TRBJ1-6 gives the whole variable domain KAGVTQTPRYLIKTRGQQVTLSCSPISGHRSVSWYQQTPGQGLQFLFEYFSETQRNKGNFPGRFSGRQFSNSRSEMNVSTLELGDSALYLCASSSRPGRDSPLHFGNGTRLTVT.

The table lists this clonotype with a few counts. The chain recombines TRBV19 with TRBJ2-5; no reliable D call. This CDR3 contains 15 residues. Trimming cost V 1 base and J 5 bases, with 14 bases left between them. The germline CDR1 and CDR2 sequences are LNHDA and SQIVND (reference sequence). CDR3 in amino acids: CASSIASGVWETQYF. The DNA for the CDR3 is TGTGCCAGTAGTATAGCTTCGGGTGTGTGGGAGACCCAGTACTTC.

The V gene is TRBV27, the J gene TRBJ2-1; D perhaps matches TRBD1 (7 bases). The CDR3 consists of 12 residues. The V end was cut by 6 bases, the J end by 9 bases, with 12 bases between. CDR1 is MNHEY and CDR2 is SMNVEV in the germline V gene (reference sequence). CDR3 residues: CASSRQGGEQFF. DNA for the CDR3: TGTGCCAGCAGCCGCCAGGGGGGTGAGCAGTTCTTC.

This clonotype appeared a few times. The V gene is TRBV6-1, the J gene TRBJ2-2; 7 bases map to TRBD1. The CDR3 is 12 residues long. The germline gives CDR1 MNHNS, CDR2 SASEGT. V lost 8 bases to trimming and J lost 6 bases; unmatched junction nucleotides: 3. This CDR3 is CASEGASGELFF. The DNA of the CDR3 is TGTGCCAGCGAGGGGGCGTCCGGGGAGCTGTTTTTT.

Ten or more counts support this clonotype. The chain recombines TRBV28 with TRBJ1-1; 7 bases match TRBD1. Germline trimming cut 5 bases from V and 1 base from J; bases unmatched to any gene: 7. The germline gives CDR1 MDHEN, CDR2 SYDVKM. This CDR3 has 15 amino acids. The CDR3 nucleotides read TGTGCCAGCAGTAGACCGGGACAGACGAACACTGAAGCTTTCTTT. Protein sequence: CASSRPGQTNTEAFF. The full variable domain, rest sourced from reference TRBV28 and TRBJ1-1, is DVKVTQSSRYLVKRTGEKVFLECVQDMDHENMFWYRQDPGLGLRLIYFSYDVKMKEKGDIPEGYSVSREKKERFSLILESASTNQTSMYLCASSRPGQTNTEAFFGQGTRLTVV.

The genes are TRBV19 and TRBJ2-1, with 8 bases that match TRBD2. The CDR3 contains 14 residues. Germline CDR1 is LNHDA and CDR2 is SQIVND (reference sequence). Germline trimming cut 2 bases from V and 8 bases from J; bases unmatched to any gene: 5. CDR3 sequence reads: CASSIREGSDEQFF. CDR3 bases: TGTGCCAGTAGTATACGGGAGGGCAGCGATGAGCAGTTCTTC.

This clonotype turned up a few times. This chain uses TRBV6-1 with TRBJ2-7; weak D call: TRBD1 (6 bases). CDR1 is MNHNS, CDR2 SASEGT, per germline. Trimming left V 6 bases short and J 1 base short, with 10 bases between. This CDR3 is built from 13 residues. CDR3 residues: CASRRDTSYEQYF. Here the CDR3 DNA reads TGTGCCAGCAGAAGGGACACATCCTACGAGCAGTACTTC.

This clonotype appeared many times. The V call is TRBV18, the J call TRBJ2-1; no clear D. V lost 4 bases and J lost 5, with 12 bases in between. CDR3 size: 14 residues. Germline assignment: CDR1 KGHSH and CDR2 LQKENI. The CDR3 DNA follows: TGTGCCAGCTCACAGACGGCCAGAGACAATGAGCAGTTCTTC. Its protein product is CASSQTARDNEQFF.

This clonotype was observed a handful of times. This chain uses TRBV9 with TRBJ1-3, with D uncertain. The V end lost 4 bases, the J end lost 4 bases, and 9 bases lay between the germline ends. Germline V gene sequence: CDR1 SGDLS, CDR2 YYNGEE. This CDR3 spans 13 amino acids. CDR3 loop: CASSTAPGNTIYF. CDR3 nucleotides: TGTGCCAGCAGCACCGCGCCGGGAAACACCATATATTTT.

This clonotype was seen ten or more times. J is TRBJ2-1 and V is TRBV11-3, with D possibly called TRBD1 or TRBD2 (5 bases each). Germline CDR1 SGHNT, CDR2 YENEEA. The CDR3 consists of 14 residues. Trimming took 5 bases from V and 5 from J, leaving 13 bases between them. The CDR3 coding sequence is TGTGCCAGCAGCCGGGACCGGCTGGACAATGAGCAGTTCTTC. This sequence encodes CASSRDRLDNEQFF.

This clonotype was seen repeatedly, ten times or more. The rearrangement joins TRBV20-1 to TRBJ2-7; 9 bases map to TRBD2. CDR3 length: 14 residues. Per the germline V gene, CDR1 is DFQATT and CDR2 is SNEGSKA (reference sequence). V was clipped by 6 bases and J by 4 bases; unmatched bases: 10. CDR3: CSAPQLSGSYEQYF. The CDR3 DNA is TGCAGTGCACCACAACTTAGCGGGAGTTACGAGCAGTACTTC.

In this sample, this clonotype turned up many times. The junction departs from germline at one end; a sequencing error may be responsible. The CDR3 coding sequence is TGCGCGAGCAACCAGGGCGGCTATAATTCACCCCTCCACTTT. Encoded protein: CASNQGGYNSPLHF. V is TRBV5-1 and J is TRBJ1-6, with D possibly being TRBD1 (5 bases). Germline V gene sequence: CDR1 SGHRS, CDR2 YFSETQ. The CDR3 length is 14 residues.

In this sample, this clonotype turned up many times. The chain uses TRBV20-1 and TRBJ2-7; 7 nucleotides agree with TRBD1. The CDR3 is made up of 14 amino acids. Germline V gives CDR1 DFQATT, CDR2 SNEGSKA (reference sequence). V gave up 5 bases and J gave up 4 bases; unmatched junction bases: 11. The DNA for the CDR3 is TGCAGTGCTCAGGGTCGGGACAGCCATTACGAGCAGTACTTC. Encoded protein: CSAQGRDSHYEQYF.

As regards this clonotype: A clone one base away is much larger, so this may be a read error. This rearrangement joins TRBV29-1 to TRBJ2-1; 8 nucleotides align to TRBD2. The CDR3 extends over 16 amino acids. The germline gives CDR1 SQVTM, CDR2 ANQGSEA. The CDR3 DNA reads TGCAGCGTGAGGGCTAGCGGGTACAGCTCCTACAATGAGCGGTTCTTC. It translates to CSVRASGYSSYNERFF.

This clonotype was seen repeatedly, ten times or more. The V and J genes are TRBV5-1 and TRBJ1-1; a weak D match, TRBD1 (5 bases). This CDR3 has 13 residues. Trimming left V 5 bases short and J 4 bases short, with 12 bases between. Germline V lookup: CDR1 SGHRS, CDR2 YFSETQ. The CDR3 loop reads CASRQDRLTEAFF. Here the CDR3 DNA reads TGCGCCAGCAGACAGGACCGCCTCACTGAAGCTTTCTTT.

The chain carries TRBV7-9 and TRBJ2-1, with 9 bases identical to TRBD1. The V gene end was trimmed by 5 bases and the J gene end by 6 bases; junction bases not matched to a gene: 5. Germline CDR1 is SEHNR and CDR2 is FQNEAQ (reference sequence). This CDR3 region has 14 residues. The CDR3 bases are TGTGCCAGCAGCGGGACAGGGAGGTTCAATGAGCAGTTCTTC. It is translated as CASSGTGRFNEQFF.

J is TRBJ2-5 and V is TRBV30; D is uncertain. Trimming removed 2 bases at V and 4 bases at J, with 11 bases between. CDR3 size: 13 residues. CDR1 GTSNPN and CDR2 SVGIG come from the germline V gene (reference sequence). The CDR3 DNA reads as TGTGCCTGGAGTTCCAGTTTCCGAGAGACCCAGTACTTC. Translating gives CAWSSSFRETQYF.

This clonotype has ten or more counts. The rearrangement links TRBV12-3 or TRBV12-4 to TRBJ2-2; 8 positions agree with TRBD1. The CDR3 is 15 amino acids. The V and J ends lost 6 bases and 5 bases, in that order; junction bases with no gene match: 8. The CDR3 DNA reads TGTGCCAGCAGCCCGGACAGGGTTTCGACCGGGGAGCTGTTTTTT. Protein: CASSPDRVSTGELFF.

The chain couples TRBV24-1 to TRBJ2-2, with 7 bases that match TRBD2. Per germline, CDR1 KGHDR and CDR2 SFDVKD. V was pared by 3 bases and J by 4 bases, with 4 bases of the junction left unmatched. This CDR3 has 15 residues. DNA for the CDR3: TGTGCCACCAGTGATCTGGGAGGGAGCACCGGGGAGCTGTTTTTT. Protein sequence: CATSDLGGSTGELFF.

In this sample, this clonotype turned up once. The rearrangement links TRBV29-1 to TRBJ2-6; D gene ambiguous. The CDR3 has 17 residues. The V end lost 4 bases, the J end lost 0 bases, and 16 bases lay between the germline ends. The germline gives CDR1 SQVTM, CDR2 ANQGSEA. The DNA for the CDR3 is TGCAGCGTTGTGGGTAGGGCCTACAGCTCTGGGGCCAACGTCCTGACTTTC. Residues: CSVVGRAYSSGANVLTF.

This clonotype was picked up a small number of times. A much larger clone lies a single base off, so this may be a read error. The V and J genes are TRBV30 and TRBJ1-1; the D is unclear. In germline, CDR1 is GTSNPN, CDR2 SVGIG (reference sequence). V was clipped by 3 bases and J by 3 bases, with 8 bases between them. The CDR3 is 12 amino acids. CDR3: CAWRLMDTEAFF. The CDR3 nucleotides are TGTGCCTGGAGACTCATGGACACTGAAGCTTTCTTT.

This clonotype was picked up many times. The chain combines TRBV7-3 with TRBJ2-3, with D unclear. The CDR3 consists of 16 residues. Germline loops: CDR1 SGHTA, CDR2 FQGTGA. Trimming left V 1 base short and J 1 base short, with 12 bases between. The CDR3 DNA reads TGTGCCAGCAGCTTAAGGCGCGGTGGAGGCACAGATACGCAGTATTTT. This translates into CASSLRRGGGTDTQYF.